This T cell receptor (beta chain) came from a study of T cell responses to AZD1222 COVID-19 vaccine. Overall study: Combined were second doses at about 4 or about 12 weeks. Regarding the study as a whole: Across the whole spike, CD4 TCRs peaked at regions 160-218 and 743-854. Only five or six AZD1222 recipients tested seropositive at baseline. White British ancestry dominated among donors, who included more females, and clonal diversity was possibly underestimated.

Germline V gene lookup returns CDR1 SGHVS and CDR2 FQNEAQ. This CDR3 region has 14 residues. V lost 5 bases, J lost 4 bases, and 13 bases lay in between. Turning to this clone: The antigen remains undetermined.

Generated by immunoSEQ multiplex PCR, the TCRdb table keeps only in-frame clones and is missing some. This table has about 110,000 clones, roughly 84% appearing once. This TCR was recovered from an adult in good health. The V call is TRBV7-8, the J call TRBJ2-3; D is perhaps TRBD2 (6 bases). The material sequenced was peripheral blood, taken on day 0 of AZD1222 vaccination. The CDR3 loop is CASSPGDPPDTQYF. DNA of the CDR3: TGTGCCAGCAGCCCGGGGGATCCCCCAGATACGCAGTATTTT.